This T cell receptor (beta chain) emerged from a study of blood T cell repertoires in COVID-19. Overall study: Samples taken during acute and convalescent COVID-19 were collected in the United States, Italy and Spain. Sample material is recorded as cDNA or gDNA derived from T cells, B-cell-depleted T cells, or PBMCs.

Assay: immunoSEQ multiplex PCR; the TCRdb copy retains only in-frame clones and omits some. Here the sample spans some 94,000 clones, around nine tenths being singletons. Germline values: CDR1 SGHAT, CDR2 FQNNGV. There are 14 residues in the CDR3. V lost 3 bases to trimming and J lost 8 bases, with 14 bases between them. The J gene is TRBJ2-4, the V gene TRBV11-2, with D perhaps matching TRBD1 (5 bases). The sequence was obtained from a human donor in a cohort sampled during active COVID-19. Source material: peripheral blood. CDR3 protein: CASSLQGRVDIQYF. For the CDR3, the DNA is TGTGCCAGCAGCTTGCAAGGCAGGGTGGACATTCAGTACTTC.